Following are 5 T cell receptor beta chains from one sample sequenced in a study of T cell repertoires in ileal Crohn's disease. Some clones are missing from TCRdb's copy, which holds only in-frame ones; the method was immunoSEQ multiplex PCR. The sample includes over a thousand clones, approximately 85% of them seen just once. Time point here: neoterminal ileum biopsy at postoperative endoscopy, about 6 months after surgery. The sample comprised ileal tissue. The source is an adult with Crohn's disease.

V and J are TRBV20-1 and TRBJ2-3; D is unclear. The CDR3 consists of 10 residues. From germline, CDR1 is DFQATT and CDR2 SNEGSKA (reference sequence). Trimming cost V 3 bases and J 2 bases, with 0 bases left between them. CDR3 in amino acids: CSASTDTQYF. In DNA form, the CDR3 reads TGCAGTGCTAGCACAGATACGCAGTATTTT.

The V gene is TRBV7-9, the J gene TRBJ2-3; the match to TRBD2 covers 8 bases. The germline CDR1 and CDR2 sequences are SEHNR and FQNEAQ (reference sequence). The CDR3 runs to 17 residues. CDR3 region: CASPSASAGVTTDTQYF. The CDR3 DNA reads TGTGCGTCCCCTAGCGCTTCAGCGGGGGTGACCACAGATACGCAGTATTTT.

The chain employs TRBV6-4 and TRBJ2-3; tentative D call: TRBD2 (6 bases). V was trimmed by 0 bases and J by 5 bases, leaving 9 bases between them. Germline CDR1 MRHNA, CDR2 SNTAGT. This CDR3 is 14 amino acids long. CDR3 in DNA: TGTGCCAGCAGTGACTCTAGCGGAGGAGATACGCAGTATTTT. Translating gives CASSDSSGGDTQYF.

This chain connects TRBV19 to TRBJ1-1, with a weak D call TRBD1 (5 bases). This CDR3 contains 14 residues. Trimming removed 4 bases from V and 4 bases from J, with 13 bases in between. Germline CDR1 reads LNHDA; CDR2 reads SQIVND (reference sequence). CDR3 sequence (DNA): TGTGCCAGTAGTAAAAGCTGGCAGGGCACTGAAGCTTTCTTT. This encodes CASSKSWQGTEAFF. Looking up the rest from reference TRBV19 and TRBJ1-1 gives the full variable domain: DGGITQSPKYLFRKEGQNVTLSCEQNLNHDAMYWYRQDPGQGLRLIYYSQIVNDFQKGDIAEGYSVSREKKESFPLTVTSAQKNPTAFYLCASSKSWQGTEAFFGQGTRLTVV.

The genes are TRBV5-4 and TRBJ2-7; D perhaps matches TRBD1 (6 bases). This CDR3 spans 14 amino acids. The V end lost 4 bases, the J end lost 4 bases, and 15 bases lay between the germline ends. CDR1 and CDR2 (germline): SGHNT, YYREEE (reference sequence). CDR3 DNA sequence: TGTGCCAGCAGCCGGAGAGGGGGATGGTACGAGCAGTACTTC. It translates to CASSRRGGWYEQYF. Full variable domain (outside the CDR3, taken from reference TRBV5-4 and TRBJ2-7): ETGVTQSPTHLIKTRGQQVTLRCSSQSGHNTVSWYQQALGQGPQFIFQYYREEENGRGNFPPRFSGLQFPNYSSELNVNALELDDSALYLCASSRRGGWYEQYFGPGTRLTVT.